The clone carrying this T cell receptor beta chain was seen only a few times. The antigen remains unidentified. The entry originates in a study of identical twins. Overall study results and limits: Cord blood beta clonotypes present at high abundance carried fewer insertions; no such pattern appeared in memory repertoires. Out-of-frame alpha sequences shared by twins showed excess low generation probability.

Among all donors, each was a healthy Caucasian. V dropped 5 bases and J dropped 2 bases, with 13 bases sitting between them. Germline lookup yields CDR1 DFQATT and CDR2 SNEGSKA (reference sequence). The CDR3 length is 13 residues. A universal primer binding site was introduced by template switching. The final cDNA contained unique molecular identifiers. TCRdb re-derived calls from the 5' RACE reads in MiXCR, one entry per CDR3 protein. This table has a few hundred thousand distinct CDR3 sequences, roughly 9.5% appearing once. These same data were also listed under a study on yellow fever vaccine responses in identical twins.

This clonotype was obtained from a woman aged 18 to 35 in good health. Sequencing used PBMCs. The V and J genes are TRBV20-1 and TRBJ2-7; D is possibly TRBD1 (7 bases). The CDR3 loop is CSAPDREAYEQYF. CDR3 bases: TGCAGTGCTCCTGACAGGGAGGCCTACGAGCAGTACTTC.